Following are 10 T cell receptor beta chains from one sample sequenced in a study of blood T cell repertoires in COVID-19. TCRdb's table, derived via immunoSEQ multiplex PCR, lists solely in-frame clones and lacks some. The table includes around 150,000 clones, 85% detected once. The sequenced material came from peripheral blood. The origin of the receptors is a woman in her sixties with COVID-19, enrolled during active disease.

This sequence joins TRBV5-1 and TRBJ2-2; maybe TRBD2 (6 bases). Germline-derived CDR1 and CDR2 are SGHRS and YFSETQ. The CDR3 is made up of 15 amino acids. The V gene lost 0 bases and the J gene lost 4 bases, with 10 bases spanning the gap. The CDR3 protein is CASSLVGSSTGELFF. In nucleotides, the CDR3 is TGCGCCAGCAGCTTGGTCGGGAGTTCCACCGGGGAGCTGTTTTTT.

The chain employs TRBV28 and TRBJ1-1; 8 nucleotides align to TRBD1. CDR1 is MDHEN and CDR2 is SYDVKM in the germline V gene. V was clipped by 3 bases and J by 4 bases; unmatched bases: 4. The CDR3 contains 14 residues. DNA for the CDR3: TGTGCCAGCAGTTTGGACAGGGTTGGCACTGAAGCTTTCTTT. It translates to CASSLDRVGTEAFF.

The chain is built from TRBV2 and TRBJ1-2; 7 bases map to TRBD1. The CDR3 covers 14 residues. The germline V gene has CDR1 SNHLY and CDR2 FYNNEI. The ends lost 6 bases at V and 4 bases at J; junction bases unmatched: 8. The CDR3 DNA sequence: TGTGCCAGCAGAGCGTTCAGGGGGTCCTATGGCTACACCTTC. Residues: CASRAFRGSYGYTF. The variable domain in full, completed from reference TRBV2 and TRBJ1-2, reads EPEVTQTPSHQVTQMGQEVILRCVPISNHLYFYWYRQILGQKVEFLVSFYNNEISEKSEIFDDQFSVERPDGSNFTLKIRSTKLEDSAMYFCASRAFRGSYGYTFGSGTRLTVV.

This chain connects TRBV2 to TRBJ1-3; 8 bases agree with TRBD1. Trimming removed 9 bases from V and 2 bases from J; junction bases left unmatched: 3. CDR1 is SNHLY, CDR2 FYNNEI, per germline. The CDR3 length is 13 residues. DNA of the CDR3: TGTGCCAGGCAGGGGGCCCCTGGAAACACCATATATTTT. Protein product: CARQGAPGNTIYF.

The chain joins TRBV9 to TRBJ1-6; 7 nucleotides agree with TRBD1. Trimming removed 4 bases from V and 15 bases from J; junction bases left unmatched: 19. Germline V gives CDR1 SGDLS, CDR2 YYNGEE. CDR3 size: 16 residues. CDR3 region: CASSSTMAQGTTLLHF. The CDR3 region has the DNA TGTGCCAGCAGCTCCACCATGGCACAGGGGACGACACTCCTCCACTTT. The whole variable domain, remainder taken from reference TRBV9 and TRBJ1-6, is DSGVTQTPKHLITATGQRVTLRCSPRSGDLSVYWYQQSLDQGLQFLIQYYNGEERAKGNILERFSAQQFPDLHSELNLSSLELGDSALYFCASSSTMAQGTTLLHFGNGTRLTVT.

The V call is TRBV7-9, the J call TRBJ2-3, with 7 bases that match TRBD2. V dropped 5 bases and J dropped 6; count of bases not matched to a gene: 5. Germline CDR1 and CDR2: SEHNR and FQNEAQ (reference sequence). The CDR3 runs to 13 residues. CDR3 DNA sequence: TGTGCCAGCAGCCCTAAACTAGCGGATACGCAGTATTTT. Residues: CASSPKLADTQYF.

V usage is TRBV6-5 and J usage is TRBJ1-1, with 8 bases that match TRBD1. The CDR3 sequence is 15 residues long. Unmatched junction bases numbered 10, after V lost 6 bases and J lost 4 bases. Germline V gene data show CDR1 as MNHEY and CDR2 as SVGAGI. CDR3 nucleotides: TGTGCCAGCAGCCCAGGACAGGGCCGGGGCACTGAAGCTTTCTTT. It encodes CASSPGQGRGTEAFF.

This clone has just a few counts. The chain carries TRBV3-1 (or the pseudogene TRBV3-2) and TRBJ2-1, with 7 bases matching TRBD1. CDR3 length: 16 residues. Germline CDR1 and CDR2: LGHDT and YNNKEL (reference sequence). The V gene end was trimmed by 0 bases and the J gene end by 3 bases; junction bases not matched to a gene: 5. The CDR3 here is CASSQDLGQYYNEQFF. In DNA, the CDR3 is TGTGCCAGCAGCCAAGATTTGGGACAGTACTACAATGAGCAGTTCTTC.

CDR3 sequence: CSASDPRTSGGGELFF. In nucleotides, the CDR3 is TGCAGTGCTAGTGATCCTAGGACTAGCGGCGGCGGGGAGCTGTTTTTT. The chain combines TRBV20-1 with TRBJ2-2; TRBD2 aligns across 10 bases. Germline CDR1 and CDR2: DFQATT and SNEGSKA (reference sequence). After removal of 3 bases from V and 7 bases from J, the junction contained 11 bases not matched to a gene. This CDR3 has 16 amino acids.

The CDR3 is CASSFSDGSAGYTF. The CDR3 nucleotides read TGTGCCAGCAGCTTTAGCGACGGGAGCGCTGGCTACACCTTC. V is TRBV7-8 and J is TRBJ1-2; D is unclear. Germline V gives CDR1 SGHVS, CDR2 FQNEAQ. The CDR3 consists of 14 residues. The ends were cut back, 3 bases at V and 7 bases at J, with 15 bases in the middle.